These T cell receptor beta chains were read from a single sample in a study of neoadjuvant anti-PD-1 for oral cavity cancer. Method: immunoSEQ multiplex PCR; TCRdb's copy keeps in-frame clones and lacks some. The table shows about 9,300 clones, with approximately 61% occurring only once. The sequencing here drew on tumor tissue, taken before nivolumab (anti-PD-1) treatment. Source of these receptors: a person between 40 and 85 years old with oral cavity squamous cell carcinoma. The CDR3 runs from the conserved cysteine through the conserved F or W. Each record gives: D gene, J gene, clone size, V gene, CDR3 DNA, CDR3 protein. The D gene is left open where the match is weak. A clone size is listed for some rows: how often the clone was seen (once, few, many), or a class if it is expanded.

>TRBD2|TRBJ2-7|few|TRBV9
TGTGCCAGCAGCGTCGGACTAGCGGCCTCCTACGAGCAGTACTTC
CASSVGLAASYEQYF
>-|TRBJ1-4|once|TRBV25-1
TGTGCCAGCAGTTCGTCGAGGGCCGACCCAACTAATGAAAAACTGTTTTTT
CASSSSRADPTNEKLFF
>-|TRBJ1-3|few|TRBV30
TGTGCCTGGAGTAGGTGGGGCACTGGAAACACCATATATTTT
CAWSRWGTGNTIYF
>-|TRBJ2-3|-|TRBV9
TGTGCCAGCAGCGTAAGCACAGATACGCAGTATTTT
CASSVSTDTQYF
>-|TRBJ2-7|-|TRBV12-5
TGTGCTAGTGGTTTGTCGGGTAATTCCTACGAGCAGTACTTC
CASGLSGNSYEQYF
>-|TRBJ2-1|few|TRBV27
TGTGCCAGCAGTCTCCTCAACGAGGGAAGCTCCTACAATGAGCAGTTCTTC
CASSLLNEGSSYNEQFF
>-|TRBJ1-2|-|TRBV27
TGTGCCAGCAGTTTAACACAGGCCCGCAGGGGCTACTATGGCTACACCTTC
CASSLTQARRGYYGYTF
>-|TRBJ2-7|few|TRBV21-1
TGTGCCAGCAGCAAAGAGACGGGACAGGGCAGCTCCTACGAGCAGTACTTC
CASSKETGQGSSYEQYF
>-|TRBJ2-2|-|TRBV15
TGTGCCACCAGCAGCGGGGGCCCACCCGGGGAGCTGTTTTTT
CATSSGGPPGELFF
>TRBD1|TRBJ1-4|-|TRBV27
TGTGCCAGCAGTTCACAGGGGGCCGGGGTAAAACTGTTTTTT
CASSSQGAGVKLFF
>-|TRBJ2-7|-|TRBV10-3
TGTGCCATCAGTGGAGGCAGCAACGAGCAGTACTTC
CAISGGSNEQYF
>TRBD2|TRBJ2-5|-|TRBV29-1
TGCAGCGTTGTTGGCCTAGCGGGAGGACACGGGGAGACCCAGTACTTC
CSVVGLAGGHGETQYF
>-|TRBJ2-3|-|TRBV28
TGTGCCAGCACTCGAAACCGGGCCGCAGGCACAGATACGCAGTATTTT
CASTRNRAAGTDTQYF
>-|TRBJ2-7|-|TRBV5-4
TGTGCCAGCAGCTTGGCACGAGGCTCTACCTACGAGCAGTACTTC
CASSLARGSTYEQYF
>-|TRBJ2-7|medium-sized|TRBV28
TGTGCCAGCAGTGTCCCCGGGACGGTCTACGAGCAGTACTTC
CASSVPGTVYEQYF
>-|TRBJ1-1|once|TRBV28
TGTGCCAGCAGTAAGGCGGGCACTGAAGCTTTCTTT
CASSKAGTEAFF
>TRBD1|TRBJ2-7|-|TRBV18
TGTGCCAGCTCACCGAGGGGACAGGGGGTCTACGAGCAGTACTTC
CASSPRGQGVYEQYF
>-|TRBJ1-2|few|TRBV2
TGTGCCAGCAAGAAGGGTGACACCACCTATGGCTACACCTTC
CASKKGDTTYGYTF
>-|TRBJ1-5|-|TRBV6-1
TGTGCCAGCAGTCAGGGTTCCAATCAGCCCCAGCATTTT
CASSQGSNQPQHF
>TRBD1|TRBJ1-5|-|TRBV5-6
TGTGCCAGCAGCTTGTTTTTAAACCGCAGGGGGGATCAGCCCCAGCATTTT
CASSLFLNRRGDQPQHF
>TRBD2|TRBJ2-3|-|TRBV18
TGTGCCAGCTCACCACCGACTAGCGCAGATACGCAGTATTTT
CASSPPTSADTQYF
>-|TRBJ2-4|few|TRBV4-1
TGCGCCAGCAGCCAAGATTACAGTAACATTCAGTACTTC
CASSQDYSNIQYF
>-|TRBJ1-2|-|TRBV6-5
TGTGCCAGCAGTTCCGGGATATTCTATGGCTACACCTTC
CASSSGIFYGYTF
>-|TRBJ1-6|-|TRBV9
TGTGCCAGCAGCGTAGGAGGAGTTAATTCACCCCTCCACTTT
CASSVGGVNSPLHF
>-|TRBJ1-6|-|TRBV6-5
TGTGCCAGCAGTCTTCATGGGGCTAATTCACCCCTCCACTTT
CASSLHGANSPLHF
>-|TRBJ1-1|-|TRBV11-2
TGTGCCAGCAGTCCCGCGACGGAAACTGAAGCTTTCTTT
CASSPATETEAFF
>-|TRBJ1-2|-|TRBV18
TGTGCCAGCTCACCAGCCGGGGCGACCTCCGGCTACACCTTC
CASSPAGATSGYTF
>-|TRBJ2-3|once|TRBV27
TGTGCCAGCAGTTTCGGGCGTGTGACAGATACGCAGTATTTT
CASSFGRVTDTQYF
>-|TRBJ1-5|-|TRBV11-2
TGTGCCAGCAGCAGGGGAAGCAATCAGCCCCAGCATTTT
CASSRGSNQPQHF
>-|TRBJ2-3|few|TRBV29-1
TGCAGCGTTGAAGATCCTTGGACAGATACGCAGTATTTT
CSVEDPWTDTQYF
>TRBD2|TRBJ2-3|-|TRBV27
TGTGCCAGCAGGCGGGGGGGGGCAGATACGCAGTATTTT
CASRRGGADTQYF
>TRBD2|TRBJ2-3|-|TRBV28
TGTGCCAGCAGTACTCTACGACTAGCGGTTCGGAAAAGCACAGATACGCAGTATTTT
CASSTLRLAVRKSTDTQYF
>-|TRBJ2-1|medium-sized|TRBV10-1
TGCGCCAGCGGATGGGGGGGCGAGCAGTTCTTC
CASGWGGEQFF
>-|TRBJ1-4|-|TRBV2
TGTGCCAGCAACCCGCCTAAGAGCACAACTAATGAAAAACTGTTTTTT
CASNPPKSTTNEKLFF
>TRBD1|TRBJ1-1|-|TRBV5-6
TGTGCCAGCAGCCAAAACCTGGACAGGGGGAACACTGAAGCTTTCTTT
CASSQNLDRGNTEAFF
>-|TRBJ2-7|few|TRBV6-1
TGTGCCAGCAGTGGGGGGACCCCCAGGTTCGACGAGCAGTACTTC
CASSGGTPRFDEQYF
>TRBD1|TRBJ2-7|few|TRBV11-2
TGTGCCAGCAGCCGGGACAGGGTATCCTACGAGCAGTACTTC
CASSRDRVSYEQYF
>TRBD1|TRBJ1-1|-|TRBV9
TGTGCCAGCAGCCCCCGACAGGGAATGAACACTGAAGCTTTCTTT
CASSPRQGMNTEAFF
>TRBD2|TRBJ2-7|-|TRBV6-5
TGTGCCAGCAGTTACCCGGGCGGGGGAGAGCAGTACTTC
CASSYPGGGEQYF
>-|TRBJ2-7|-|TRBV5-1
TGCGCCAGCAGCTTGGACGAGGGGCGGTACGAGCAGTACTTC
CASSLDEGRYEQYF
>-|TRBJ2-7|-|TRBV6-1
TGTGCCAGCAGGGATCCGGGCAGGGGTTCCTACGAGCAGTATTTC
CASRDPGRGSYEQYF
>TRBD2|TRBJ2-7|-|TRBV10-2
TGCGCCAGCAGTGAGATGTCAAGCGGGGGGTTTTACGAGCAGTACTTC
CASSEMSSGGFYEQYF
>-|TRBJ1-5|-|TRBV30
TGTGCCTGGAGCCTACGCGGACGGGGAAGCAATCAGCCCCAGCATTTT
CAWSLRGRGSNQPQHF
>-|TRBJ2-2|-|TRBV18
TGTGCCAGCTCAAGCCGGGACGGGGATACCGGGGAGCTGTTTTTT
CASSSRDGDTGELFF
>-|TRBJ1-1|-|TRBV5-1
TGCGCCAGCAGCTTGGGGGCAGCCTTGAACACTGAAGCTTTCTTT
CASSLGAALNTEAFF
>-|TRBJ2-7|-|TRBV18
TGTGCCAGCTCACCGGAGGACGGCCGCTCCTACGAGCAGTACTTC
CASSPEDGRSYEQYF
>TRBD1|TRBJ1-2|-|TRBV13
TGTGCCAGCAGCCCCCGGACAGGGTCTTCGTCTGGCTACACCTTC
CASSPRTGSSSGYTF
>-|TRBJ2-6|-|TRBV6-5
TGTGCCAGCAGTTACTCTGGGGCCAACGTCCTGACTTTC
CASSYSGANVLTF